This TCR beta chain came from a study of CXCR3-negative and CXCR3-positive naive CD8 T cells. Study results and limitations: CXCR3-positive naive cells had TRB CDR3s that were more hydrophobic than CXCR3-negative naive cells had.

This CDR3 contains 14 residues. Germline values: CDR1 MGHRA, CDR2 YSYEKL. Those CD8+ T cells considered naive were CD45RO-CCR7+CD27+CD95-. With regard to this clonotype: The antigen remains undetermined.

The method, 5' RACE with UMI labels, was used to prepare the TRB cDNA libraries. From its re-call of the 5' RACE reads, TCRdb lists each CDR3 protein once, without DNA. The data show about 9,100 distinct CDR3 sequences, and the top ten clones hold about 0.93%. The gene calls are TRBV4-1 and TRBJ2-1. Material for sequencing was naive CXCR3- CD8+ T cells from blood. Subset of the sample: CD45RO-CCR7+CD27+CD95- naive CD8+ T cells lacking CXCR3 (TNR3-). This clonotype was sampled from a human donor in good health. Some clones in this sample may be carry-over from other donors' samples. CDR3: CASSQGAVRYEQFF.